Shown below are 27 T cell receptor beta chains from a single sample sequenced in a study of regulatory T cells in long-lasting Graves disease. TCR beta libraries were built with iRepertoire HTBI primers and Arm-PCR of CDR3 regions. In TCRdb, the multiplex PCR reads were re-called with MiXCR into one record per CDR3 protein. This table holds approximately 470,000 distinct CDR3 sequences, 15% to 20% found once. Stated time point: newly diagnosed GD, antithyroid drugs for less than 3 months. PBMC RNA served as the TCR library source. The same data also contributed to another study, on T cells in Graves' hyperthyroidism and ophthalmopathy.

Sequencing was performed on peripheral blood mononuclear cells (PBMCs), taken at new diagnosis, from a patient treated with antithyroid drugs. These receptors were obtained from a man aged 35 to 55 with Graves disease.

This rearrangement joins TRBV3-1 to TRBJ2-2; D uncertain. This CDR3 has 13 amino acids. Germline V CDR1 and CDR2: LGHDT, YNNKEL (reference sequence). V lost 0 bases, J lost 11 bases, and 10 bases lay in between. As DNA, the CDR3 is TGTGCCAGCAGCCAAGAGGGAAATTATGAGCTGTTTTTT. It specifies CASSQEGNYELFF.

This clonotype has ten or more counts. The genes are TRBV9 and TRBJ2-7; 8 bases map to TRBD1. The CDR3 sequence is 15 residues long. The V gene end was trimmed by 3 bases and the J gene end by 2 bases; junction bases not matched to a gene: 7. The germline CDR1 and CDR2 sequences are SGDLS and YYNGEE. CDR3 sequence (DNA): TGTGCCAGCAGCGAGGGGACAGGCGAGACCTACGAGCAGTACTTC. Its protein product is CASSEGTGETYEQYF.

This clonotype was detected a few times. The CDR3 region is CASSLSRTAFNEQFF. CDR3 DNA: TGTGCCAGCAGCCTCTCTCGGACAGCCTTTAATGAGCAGTTCTTC. The genes are TRBV7-2 and TRBJ2-1, with D possibly being TRBD1 (6 bases). Germline V lookup: CDR1 SGHTA, CDR2 FQGNSA. The CDR3 runs to 15 residues. With 5 bases removed from V and 7 bases from J, the gap between germline ends came to 18 bases.

V usage is TRBV11-2 and J usage is TRBJ2-3; D remains ambiguous. Germline V CDR1 and CDR2: SGHAT, FQNNGV. Trimming stripped 0 bases from V and 4 bases from J, with 11 bases between. The CDR3 totals 15 residues. The CDR3 protein is CASSLDSPYSDTQYF. The CDR3 coding sequence is TGTGCCAGCAGCTTAGACAGCCCTTACTCAGATACGCAGTATTTT. The full variable domain, its missing parts supplied by reference TRBV11-2 and TRBJ2-3, is EAGVAQSPRYKIIEKRQSVAFWCNPISGHATLYWYQQILGQGPKLLIQFQNNGVVDDSQLPKDRFSAERLKGVDSTLKIQPAKLEDSAVYLCASSLDSPYSDTQYFGPGTRLTVL.

At least ten counts were recorded for this clonotype. This rearrangement joins TRBV11-2 to TRBJ2-3; D is unresolved. Germline V gene data show CDR1 as SGHAT and CDR2 as FQNNGV. The CDR3 runs to 13 residues. Trimming took off 5 bases at V and 2 bases at J, with 8 bases between the two ends. The CDR3 bases are TGTGCCAGCAGCCCAAAAGACACAGATACGCAGTATTTT. Translating gives CASSPKDTDTQYF. The variable domain in full, completed from reference TRBV11-2 and TRBJ2-3, reads EAGVAQSPRYKIIEKRQSVAFWCNPISGHATLYWYQQILGQGPKLLIQFQNNGVVDDSQLPKDRFSAERLKGVDSTLKIQPAKLEDSAVYLCASSPKDTDTQYFGPGTRLTVL.

This clonotype was observed at least ten times. This chain connects TRBV30 to TRBJ1-1; D remains ambiguous. This CDR3 is 13 amino acids long. V lost 2 bases to trimming and J lost 0 bases, with 7 bases between them. CDR1 is GTSNPN, CDR2 SVGIG, per germline (reference sequence). The CDR3 DNA reads TGTGCCTGGAGTACCAGGATGAACACTGAAGCTTTCTTT. This gives the protein CAWSTRMNTEAFF. Using reference TRBV30 and TRBJ1-1 for the parts outside the CDR3, the full variable domain is SQTIHQWPATLVQPVGSPLSLECTVEGTSNPNLYWYRQAAGRGLQLLFYSVGIGQISSEVPQNLSASRPQDRQFILSSKKLLLSDSGFYLCAWSTRMNTEAFFGQGTRLTVV.

This chain joins TRBV10-3 and TRBJ2-1; D perhaps matches TRBD2 (6 bases). Germline V lookup: CDR1 ENHRY, CDR2 SYGVKD. V was pared by 4 bases and J by 2 bases, with 9 bases between. The CDR3 is 14 amino acids. The CDR3 here is CAISAEGTYNEQFF. CDR3 coding DNA: TGTGCCATCAGTGCGGAGGGGACCTACAATGAGCAGTTCTTC.

About this clonotype itself: This may be a read error, as it is one base from a much larger clone. This rearrangement joins TRBV7-8 to TRBJ2-3; no definite D call. The V and J ends lost 8 bases and 4 bases respectively, with 16 bases between them. Germline V CDR1 and CDR2: SGHVS, FQNEAQ. This CDR3 is built from 14 residues. CDR3 DNA: TGTGCCAGCTGCGTCGATTTTGGGGCAGATACGCAGTATTTT. Translating gives CASCVDFGADTQYF.

This clonotype was recorded only once. This chain links TRBV20-1 with TRBJ2-7, with 12 bases lining up with TRBD2. The trim removed 0 bases at V and 2 bases at J, leaving 2 bases unmatched. Germline V gives CDR1 DFQATT, CDR2 SNEGSKA (reference sequence). The CDR3 is made up of 15 amino acids. DNA of the CDR3: TGCAGTGCTAGAGAAGGACTAGCGGGGACCTACGAGCAGTACTTC. It translates to CSAREGLAGTYEQYF.

This clonotype was picked up many times. The chain couples TRBV5-5 to TRBJ2-3; TRBD1 might be the D (6 bases). The CDR3 loop spans 13 amino acids. The V gene lost 5 bases and the J gene lost 6 bases, with 13 bases spanning the gap. CDR1 and CDR2 from the germline V gene are SGHKS and YYEKEE (reference sequence). CDR3 DNA: TGTGCCAGCAGACCGACAGGTTCCGATACGCAGTATTTT. As protein: CASRPTGSDTQYF.

The chain couples TRBV11-2 to TRBJ2-7; the D is unclear. This CDR3 contains 20 residues. Trimming removed 2 bases at V and 5 bases at J, with 31 bases between. The germline V gene has CDR1 SGHAT and CDR2 FQNNGV. The CDR3 reads CASSLTLSHISPGPLNEQYF. The CDR3 DNA is TGTGCCAGCAGCTTAACCTTATCCCACATTTCTCCTGGCCCTCTTAACGAGCAGTACTTC.

This clonotype has a count of ten or more. This rearrangement joins TRBV7-9 to TRBJ2-5; 11 bases agree with TRBD1. Germline V lookup: CDR1 SEHNR, CDR2 FQNEAQ (reference sequence). This CDR3 spans 15 amino acids. The V segment lost 4 bases and the J segment 5 bases; nucleotides outside the gene matches: 6. This CDR3 reads CASSSGTGGAETQYF. The DNA for the CDR3 is TGTGCCAGCAGCTCAGGGACAGGGGGAGCGGAGACCCAGTACTTC.

The sample holds many counts of this clonotype. One end of the junction is discordant with germline, which a read error may explain. The chain has TRBV5-1 and TRBJ1-2; 8 bases map to TRBD1. Germline values: CDR1 SGHRS, CDR2 YFSETQ. The CDR3 length is 13 residues. The CDR3 region is CASSLGTGDGYTF. The CDR3 coding sequence is TGTGCCAGCAGCTTAGGGACAGGCGATGGCTACACCTTC.

The sample holds a few counts of this clonotype. A much larger clone differs by one base, so this may be a read error. This sequence joins TRBV2 and TRBJ2-1; TRBD2 matches 11 bases. The CDR3 is 19 residues long. Looked up from germline, CDR1 is SNHLY and CDR2 is FYNNEI. Unmatched junction bases numbered 21, after V lost 8 bases and J lost 6 bases. CDR3 bases: TGTGCCAGCCGTTTTCTAGCGGGAGGCGAGGTAATCGGGTCCAATGAGCAGTTCTTC. The encoded protein is CASRFLAGGEVIGSNEQFF.

Concerning this clonotype itself: Compared with germline, one end of the junction differs, possibly owing to a read error. The rearrangement joins TRBV6-4 to TRBJ2-3; no reliable D call. Germline-derived CDR1 and CDR2 are MRHNA and SNTAGT. The CDR3 is 16 amino acids. DNA for the CDR3: TGTGCCAGCAGTTACTCGATTCAGGAGAGCACAGATACGCAGTATTTT. Translated, it gives CASSYSIQESTDTQYF.

This clonotype came up many times. The CDR3 bases are TGTGCCAGCAGCTACCTACCGGGACAAGTGTACGATACGCAGTATTTT. Its protein product is CASSYLPGQVYDTQYF. This chain connects TRBV11-3 to TRBJ2-3; tentatively, D is TRBD1 (6 bases). Germline V gives CDR1 SGHNT, CDR2 YENEEA. V was clipped by 4 bases and J by 6 bases, with 20 bases between them. The CDR3 is made up of 16 amino acids. Supplemented by reference TRBV11-3 and TRBJ2-3, the full variable domain reads EAGVVQSPRYKIIEKKQPVAFWCNPISGHNTLYWYLQNLGQGPELLIRYENEEAVDDSQLPKDRFSAERLKGVDSTLKIQPAELGDSAVYLCASSYLPGQVYDTQYFGPGTRLTVL.

Worth noting for this clonotype: Given the absence of the conserved phenylalanine or tryptophan at the CDR3 end, a read error is likely. The rearrangement joins TRBV7-9 to TRBJ1-1, with 10 nucleotides matching TRBD1. The CDR3 runs 15 residues. The ends lost 5 bases at V and 11 bases at J; junction bases unmatched: 14. CDR1 is SEHNR, CDR2 FQNEAQ, per germline (reference sequence). The CDR3 is CASSEHVTGGAGAFL. The CDR3 region has the DNA TGTGCCAGCAGCGAACATGTGACAGGGGGCGCGGGGGCTTTCTTA.

This clonotype occurred many times. CDR3 sequence: CASSPGIPETQYF. The CDR3 DNA follows: TGTGCCAGCAGTCCAGGGATCCCAGAGACCCAGTACTTC. V and J are TRBV12-3 or TRBV12-4 and TRBJ2-5; D may be TRBD1 (5 bases). The CDR3 spans 13 residues. V lost 5 bases and J lost 4, with 11 bases in between.

At least ten counts were recorded for this clonotype. The chain uses TRBV11-2 and TRBJ2-7; either TRBD1 or TRBD2 may fit D (5 bases each). CDR3 length: 14 amino acids. V lost 5 bases and J 2 bases, leaving 13 bases between the germline ends. Germline lookup yields CDR1 SGHAT and CDR2 FQNNGV. CDR3 amino acids: CASSPWDLPYEQYF. The CDR3, as DNA: TGTGCCAGCAGCCCATGGGACCTCCCCTACGAGCAGTACTTC.

Here the CDR3 reads CSARSRLAGPTDTQHF. In DNA, the CDR3 is TGCAGTGCTAGAAGTCGGCTAGCGGGACCCACGGATACGCAGCATTTT. V usage is TRBV20-1 and J usage is TRBJ2-3; tentative D call: TRBD1 (5 bases). The J call may be mistaken, given a closer DNA end match to TRBJ1-5. Germline CDR1 is DFQATT and CDR2 is SNEGSKA (reference sequence). This CDR3 is built from 16 residues.

This clonotype showed up many times. Germline and junction disagree at one end, which may indicate a read error. CDR3 bases: TGTGCCAGCAGCCGCGGAAACTCCTACGAGCAGTACTTC. Protein: CASSRGNSYEQYF. V gene TRBV5-1 combines with J gene TRBJ2-7; D remains ambiguous. The CDR3 extends over 13 amino acids. Germline lookup yields CDR1 SGHRS and CDR2 YFSETQ.

This clonotype was seen more than once but under ten times. This chain connects TRBV12-3 or TRBV12-4 to TRBJ2-3, with TRBD2 matching 13 bases. Trimming at V came to 6 bases and at J to 0 bases, leaving 3 bases not matched to a gene. The CDR3 sequence is 16 residues long. The CDR3 is CASRLAGGLSTDTQYF. The CDR3, as DNA: TGTGCCAGCAGACTAGCGGGAGGGCTTAGCACAGATACGCAGTATTTT.

This clonotype was counted between two and nine times. This chain connects TRBV30 to TRBJ2-1; 9 nucleotides match TRBD2. The length of the CDR3 is 16 residues. From germline, CDR1 is GTSNPN and CDR2 SVGIG (reference sequence). V lost 1 base to trimming and J lost 8 bases; unmatched junction nucleotides: 12. CDR3 sequence: CAWSGRGGGRVDEQFF. As DNA, the CDR3 is TGTGCCTGGAGTGGGAGGGGCGGCGGGAGGGTGGATGAGCAGTTCTTC.

The sample holds many counts of this clonotype. The chain employs TRBV20-1 and TRBJ2-7, with D maybe TRBD2 (5 bases). Per the germline V gene, CDR1 is DFQATT and CDR2 is SNEGSKA (reference sequence). The CDR3 extends over 11 amino acids. The V end lost 6 bases, the J end lost 4 bases, and 10 bases lay between the germline ends. The CDR3 region has the DNA TGCAGTGCGCGGACTGGGTACGAGCAGTACTTC. It yields the protein CSARTGYEQYF.

This clonotype was observed a handful of times. V usage is TRBV7-3 and J usage is TRBJ2-3; 10 bases agree with TRBD1. Unmatched junction bases numbered 9, after V lost 5 bases and J lost 4 bases. The CDR3 sequence is 16 residues long. Per the germline V gene, CDR1 is SGHTA and CDR2 is FQGTGA. CDR3 region: CASSPTGGLNPDTQYF. In DNA form, the CDR3 reads TGTGCCAGCAGCCCGACAGGGGGCCTAAACCCAGATACGCAGTATTTT.

This clonotype was picked up many times. This sequence joins TRBV27 and TRBJ2-3; 8 nucleotides line up with TRBD2. Germline CDR1 MNHEY, CDR2 SMNVEV (reference sequence). This CDR3 has 17 amino acids. V was pared by 5 bases and J by 1 base, with 11 bases of the junction left unmatched. The CDR3 spells CASSPTGGAFGTDTQYF. The CDR3 coding sequence is TGTGCCAGCAGTCCCACCGGGGGGGCGTTTGGCACAGATACGCAGTATTTT.

The chain uses TRBV14 and TRBJ2-7; D is unclear. V gave up 4 bases and J gave up 2 bases, with 12 bases separating them. CDR3 size: 14 residues. Germline CDR1 reads SGHDN; CDR2 reads FVKESK. The CDR3 region is CASSPGLPAYEQYF. CDR3 nucleotides: TGTGCCAGCAGCCCCGGGCTACCCGCCTACGAGCAGTACTTC.